This T cell receptor (beta chain) was captured in a study of regulatory T cells in long-lasting Graves disease. Trimming shortened V by 5 bases and J by 2 bases, and 13 bases separated the two germline ends. Germline V CDR1 and CDR2: MDHEN, SYDVKM. The CDR3 length is 14 residues. Time point given: newly diagnosed GD, antithyroid drugs for less than 3 months. Construction of the TCR library relied on RNA isolated from PBMCs. Relying on iRepertoire HTBI primers and Arm-PCR of CDR3 regions, the team built TCR beta libraries. TCRdb reanalysed the multiplex PCR reads using MiXCR and keeps one entry per CDR3 protein. Seen here are about 420,000 distinct CDR3 sequences, roughly 17% observed once, and the top ten hold approximately 22%. This clonotype was recorded many times. The sample also formed part of further work on T cells in Graves' hyperthyroidism and ophthalmopathy.

Sequences were derived from peripheral blood mononuclear cells (PBMCs), sampled at new diagnosis, from a patient treated with antithyroid drugs. This sequence was found in a young woman with Graves disease. The chain links TRBV28 to TRBJ2-7; possibly TRBD1 or TRBD2 for D (5 bases each). In DNA, the CDR3 is TGTGCCAGCAGTCCCGGGACCCCTCCCTACGAGCAGTACTTC. Encoded protein: CASSPGTPPYEQYF. Drawing the rest from reference TRBV28 and TRBJ2-7, the complete variable domain is DVKVTQSSRYLVKRTGEKVFLECVQDMDHENMFWYRQDPGLGLRLIYFSYDVKMKEKGDIPEGYSVSREKKERFSLILESASTNQTSMYLCASSPGTPPYEQYFGPGTRLTVT.